The clone carrying this TCR beta chain showed up just once. The source of the sample is a study of cytomegalovirus exposure and HLA in healthy donors. 60 Vbeta and 13 Jbeta primers were used in PCR. The repertoire was sequenced with immunoSEQ multiplex PCR; TCRdb's copy has only in-frame clones and lacks some. The sample lists a few hundred thousand clones, 60% to 80% occurring once. This CDR3 is built from 13 residues. V dropped 5 bases and J dropped 2 bases, with 8 bases sitting between them. Germline values: CDR1 SGDLS, CDR2 YYNGEE. Sequencing was done on a sample of PBMCs. V gene TRBV9 combines with J gene TRBJ2-1; possible D gene TRBD1, 5 bases. The source of this sequence is a young man in good health and CMV-seronegative. The CDR3 region is CASSIGAYNEQFF. CDR3 DNA: TGTGCCAGCAGTATAGGGGCCTACAATGAGCAGTTCTTC.